This TCR beta chain was retrieved from a study of shared clonotypes between healthy human individuals. The wider study: A couple of women and a few men aged 18 to 49 made up the donors. Study results and caveats: A limitation of the genetic and exposure-history diversity represented arose from few donors.

Naive CD8 cells lacked CD45RO, underwent positive selection for CCR7 and left out terminally differentiated effector memory CD45RA+ cells. On this clone: The antigen remains unidentified.

Assay used: immunoSEQ multiplex PCR; TCRdb lists only in-frame clones, some missing. The table lists hundreds of thousands of clones, approximately 96% of them singletons. V lost 9 bases and J 2 bases, leaving 20 bases between the germline ends. The CDR3 is 15 residues long. CDR1 and CDR2 (germline): MNHEY, SMNVEV (reference sequence). The clonotype comes from a woman in her 30s in good health. The V and J genes are TRBV27 and TRBJ2-7, with D maybe TRBD1 (6 bases). The sample was naive CD8+ T cells sorted from blood. The CDR3, as DNA: TGTGCCAGGCTTCTGGATCCCGGGACACCCTACGAGCAGTACTTC. Translation: CARLLDPGTPYEQYF.